The clone carrying this T cell receptor beta chain was detected only a few times. Its target is unknown. This specimen belongs to a study of early T cells in non-severe SARS-CoV-2 infection. Study context: Sequencing was performed on bulk RNA from unsorted whole blood, leaving chains unpaired.

The study, taken as a whole, reports: The study's VDJdb matching favored anti-spike CD8 responses and missed private and CD4 specificities.

Germline CDR1 is MNHEY and CDR2 is SVGEGT. The CDR3 consists of 14 residues. Between the trimmed V and J ends, which lost 2 bases and 5 bases, there was a span of 12 bases. Unique molecular identifiers (one per individual cDNA molecule) were attached. TCRdb passed the 5' RACE reads through MiXCR, listing each CDR3 protein once. The data hold around 70,000 distinct CDR3 sequences, with roughly a sixth observed a single time. This receptor was identified in an adult who was a healthcare worker with PCR-confirmed SARS-CoV-2 infection or an uninfected control (not recorded which). The source material was whole blood. The chain joins TRBV6-2 or TRBV6-3 to TRBJ1-2; D unresolved. The DNA for the CDR3 is TGTGCCAGCAGTTACAACCCCGGGAAGTATGGCTACACCTTC. Amino acids: CASSYNPGKYGYTF.